The subject of this entry is one T cell receptor (beta chain). Generated by immunoSEQ multiplex PCR, the TCRdb table keeps only in-frame clones and is missing some. The sample gives roughly 63,000 clones, approximately 92% of which show up once; 1.7% is in the top ten. The source of the sample is a study of control samples from healthy donors and cancer patients. The CDR3 is 18 amino acids. This sequence originates from a man aged 35-49 years with colorectal cancer. The chain couples TRBV21-1 to TRBJ1-5. TRBV21-1 corresponds to a pseudogene. The sample was PBMCs. CDR3 coding DNA: TGTGCCAGCAGCAAAGGGCGGAGGGGCCCCGATAGCAATCAGCCCCAGCATTTT. Its translation is CASSKGRRGPDSNQPQHF.